One and the same sample provided the 9 T cell receptor beta chains below, sequenced in a study of T cell responses to AZD1222 COVID-19 vaccine. Libraries were prepared by immunoSEQ multiplex PCR; TCRdb keeps only in-frame clonotypes and omits some of them. The table shows more than 250,000 clones, with more than 80% occurring only once. The source was peripheral blood, collected on day 0 of AZD1222 vaccination. The receptors here all came from an adult in good health.

The chain uses TRBV13 and TRBJ1-1; no firm D call. Trimming took 6 bases from V and 1 from J, leaving 18 bases between them. The CDR3 is made up of 16 amino acids. CDR1 and CDR2 from the germline V gene are PRHDT and FYEKMQ (reference sequence). As DNA, the CDR3 is TGTGCCAGCAGGCTGACTTGGGAAAGGAGGAACACTGAAGCTTTCTTT. Translating it yields CASRLTWERRNTEAFF.

CDR3 DNA: TGCGCCAGCAGCTCAAGCGGGGGTACCTACGAGCAGTACTTC. The encoded protein is CASSSSGGTYEQYF. This chain connects TRBV5-1 to TRBJ2-7, with TRBD2 matching 8 bases. CDR3 size: 14 residues. The junction had 4 bases not matched to a gene; V was cut back by 3 bases and J by 2 bases. Germline CDR1 reads SGHRS; CDR2 reads YFSETQ.

For this clone: Other DNA sequences in this specimen translate into the identical CDR3. The chain recombines TRBV28 with TRBJ1-1; no clear D. CDR1 and CDR2 from the germline V gene are MDHEN and SYDVKM. The CDR3 is made up of 13 amino acids. With 3 bases removed from V and 1 base from J, the gap between germline ends came to 6 bases. DNA for the CDR3: TGTGCCAGCAGTTTTAGGCGGAACACTGAAGCTTTCTTT. Its protein product is CASSFRRNTEAFF.

This clone has more than one count but fewer than ten. This chain uses TRBV9 with TRBJ2-7, with no clear D. Trimming took off 3 bases at V and 2 bases at J, with 15 bases between the two ends. Germline values: CDR1 SGDLS, CDR2 YYNGEE. This CDR3 has 15 residues. This CDR3 is CASSAAEGGPYEQYF. The CDR3, as DNA: TGTGCCAGCAGCGCAGCCGAAGGTGGACCCTACGAGCAGTACTTC.

The CDR3 sequence is CASSQRAFSYNEQFF. Written as DNA, the CDR3 is TGCGCCAGCAGCCAACGAGCCTTCTCCTACAATGAGCAGTTCTTC. This chain connects TRBV4-3 to TRBJ2-1; no clear D gene. The CDR3 contains 15 residues. CDR1 is LGHNA, CDR2 YSLEER, per germline. The germline V and J ends were trimmed by 2 bases and 0 bases, with 8 bases remaining between them.

The rearrangement links TRBV6-5 to TRBJ1-2; perhaps TRBD1 as D (5 bases). Trimming shortened V by 4 bases and J by 3 bases, and 6 bases separated the two germline ends. The CDR3 is 12 amino acids. The germline CDR1 and CDR2 sequences are MNHEY and SVGAGI. The CDR3 coding sequence is TGTGCCAGCAGTTCAGGGTACTATGGCTACACCTTC. Translation gives CASSSGYYGYTF.

The gene calls are TRBV24-1 and TRBJ2-2, with D possibly called TRBD1 or TRBD2 (5 bases each). CDR3 size: 17 residues. Germline values: CDR1 KGHDR, CDR2 SFDVKD. Between the trimmed V and J ends, which lost 4 bases and 2 bases, there was a span of 16 bases. This CDR3 reads CATSDPDGTVNTGELFF. The CDR3 DNA reads as TGTGCCACCAGTGACCCCGACGGGACGGTAAACACCGGGGAGCTGTTTTTT.

This clone was counted a single time. The rearrangement joins TRBV7-2 to TRBJ2-1; TRBD2 aligns across 11 bases. CDR1 is SGHTA and CDR2 is FQGNSA in the germline V gene. The V and J ends lost 1 base and 10 bases, in that order; junction bases with no gene match: 9. The CDR3 extends over 16 amino acids. The CDR3 DNA reads as TGTGCCAGCAGCTTAGGGCCACTAGCGGGAGCGGGGGAGCAGTTCTTC. It encodes CASSLGPLAGAGEQFF.

The CDR3, as DNA: TGTGCCAGCAGCCAGGGACAGATATCAGCGCCCCAGCATTTT. It yields the protein CASSQGQISAPQHF. The V gene is TRBV28, the J gene TRBJ1-5; 7 bases agree with TRBD1. The germline V gene encodes CDR1 MDHEN and CDR2 SYDVKM. V was pared by 6 bases and J by 9 bases, with 11 bases of the junction left unmatched. This CDR3 is 14 amino acids long.